The 4 T cell receptor beta chains below all came from one sample that was sequenced in a study of blood T cell repertoires in COVID-19. The protocol was immunoSEQ multiplex PCR, while the TCRdb copy is restricted to in-frame clones and leaves out a portion. The repertoire has 150,000 to 200,000 clones, approximately 80% of them found once; the top ten carry about 11%. The specimen sequenced was peripheral blood. Receptor source: a human donor in a cohort sampled during active COVID-19.

The V and J genes are TRBV5-1 and TRBJ2-1, with 12 nucleotides matching TRBD2. Germline V gene data show CDR1 as SGHRS and CDR2 as YFSETQ. The CDR3 has 15 amino acids. Unmatched junction bases numbered 2, after V lost 4 bases and J lost 3 bases. CDR3 region: CASSQTSGSYNEQFF. CDR3 DNA sequence: TGCGCCAGCAGCCAGACTAGCGGGAGCTACAATGAGCAGTTCTTC. The variable domain in full, with the rest retrieved from reference TRBV5-1 and TRBJ2-1, is KAGVTQTPRYLIKTRGQQVTLSCSPISGHRSVSWYQQTPGQGLQFLFEYFSETQRNKGNFPGRFSGRQFSNSRSEMNVSTLELGDSALYLCASSQTSGSYNEQFFGPGTRLTVL.

The chain couples TRBV10-3 to TRBJ1-2, with TRBD1 identical over 7 bases. With V trimmed by 7 bases and J by 2 bases, 10 bases remained unmatched. Germline values: CDR1 ENHRY, CDR2 SYGVKD. This CDR3 has 15 amino acids. The CDR3 nucleotides read TGTGCCATCACCACGGGGACAGCCTCAAACTATGGCTACACCTTC. Its protein product is CAITTGTASNYGYTF.

The chain joins TRBV12-3 or TRBV12-4 to TRBJ1-2; weak D call: TRBD1 (6 bases). CDR3 size: 13 residues. Between the trimmed V and J ends, which lost 1 base and 4 bases, there was a span of 7 bases. CDR3 DNA: TGTGCCAGCAGTTTAGACAGGGTCTATGGCTACACCTTC. Translating gives CASSLDRVYGYTF.

V and J are TRBV12-5 and TRBJ1-1; weak D call: TRBD1 (5 bases). The germline gives CDR1 LGHNT, CDR2 FRNRAP. This CDR3 has 13 amino acids. The germline V and J ends were trimmed by 4 bases and 5 bases, with 11 bases remaining between them. The CDR3 here is CASGSGGRTEAFF. The DNA for the CDR3 is TGTGCTAGTGGTTCCGGGGGTCGAACTGAAGCTTTCTTT. The variable domain in full, completed from reference TRBV12-5 and TRBJ1-1, reads DARVTQTPRHKVTEMGQEVTMRCQPILGHNTVFWYRQTMMQGLELLAYFRNRAPLDDSGMPKDRFSAEMPDATLATLKIQPSEPRDSAVYFCASGSGGRTEAFFGQGTRLTVV.